This TCR beta chain came from a study of CD8 T cells in Susac syndrome. Points from the study as a whole: An acknowledgment was made by the study that its TCR sequencing and HLA analysis involved relatively few individuals.

Per the germline V gene, CDR1 is KGHDR and CDR2 is SFDVKD. Trimming removed 6 bases at V and 0 bases at J, with 14 bases between. This CDR3 has 16 amino acids. The CD8+ and CD4+ T cells were isolated magnetically using a negative isolation approach, whereas the TEMRA cells were enriched by FACS. Random hexamers were used to reverse transcribe the RNA input (roughly 0.5 to 1 ug). TCRdb used MiXCR to reprocess the immunoSEQ multiplex PCR reads, holding one entry per CDR3 protein. The sample holds under 200,000 distinct CDR3 sequences, 85% to 95% seen once. Remarks on this clonotype: The target antigen is unknown.

The receptor was isolated from a human donor in good health. The chain joins TRBV24-1 to TRBJ1-5; tentative D call: TRBD1 (5 bases). Sequencing was done on a sample of CD4+ T cells from PBMCs. In DNA, the CDR3 is TGTGCCACCAGTCCCCGGACACAAGATAGCAATCAGCCCCAGCATTTT. It codes for CATSPRTQDSNQPQHF.